A selection of T cell receptor beta chains follows, all from one sample in a study of CD8 T cells in Susac syndrome. MiXCR, applied by TCRdb to the immunoSEQ multiplex PCR reads, yields one record per CDR3 protein. The sample carries approximately 180,000 distinct CDR3 sequences, roughly 92% recorded once. The material sequenced was CD4+ T cells from PBMCs. The receptors were sampled from a human donor with multiple sclerosis. The conserved cysteine and the conserved F or W are not part of the CDR3 here. D genes are given only for firm matches.

CDR3: ASSVRFTDTQY; D: NA; length: 11; V: TRBV9
CDR3: ASSEANSGAPTTDTQY; D: TRBD2; length: 16; V: TRBV2
CDR3: ASNPAGGYEQY; D: TRBD2; length: 11; V: TRBV6-5
CDR3: STRGNSNTEAF; D: NA; length: 11; V: TRBV20-1
CDR3: AIRDSSGNTIY; D: NA; length: 11; V: TRBV10-3
CDR3: ASSAAPGQGAGGYT; D: TRBD1; length: 14; V: TRBV9
CDR3: ASSSTPGLGLTDTQY; D: TRBD2; length: 15; V: TRBV6-1
CDR3: ASSQKRGVSSYNEQF; D: TRBD2; length: 15; V: TRBV27
CDR3: ASSYEAGAKAYEQY; D: NA; length: 14; V: TRBV6-9
CDR3: ASSRDRGFHEQF; D: TRBD1; length: 12; V: TRBV19
CDR3: ASSLDPVEAF; D: NA; length: 10; V: TRBV28
CDR3: ASSYSVASSSYEQY; D: NA; length: 14; V: TRBV6-5
CDR3: ASSPGQLVGTEAF; D: NA; length: 13; V: TRBV19
CDR3: ASSQEGTGGSNYGYT; D: TRBD1; length: 15; V: TRBV3-1
CDR3: ASSLRQARSSGANVLT; D: NA; length: 16; V: TRBV27
CDR3: ASSGGGLEPQH; D: NA; length: 11; V: TRBV9
CDR3: ASSLGSTDTQY; D: NA; length: 11; V: TRBV7-3
CDR3: ASSLGTISGNTIY; D: NA; length: 13; V: TRBV5-1
CDR3: SAGRTGGAGGYT; D: TRBD1; length: 12; V: TRBV20-1
CDR3: ASSGGTKSGNTIY; D: NA; length: 13; V: TRBV5-6
CDR3: ASSGGRMNTEAF; D: TRBD1; length: 12; V: TRBV3-1
CDR3: ASSASSGSSETQY; D: TRBD2; length: 13; V: TRBV9
CDR3: ASSVTGNTGELF; D: NA; length: 12; V: TRBV9
CDR3: ASSAGTGFYNEQF; D: TRBD1; length: 13; V: TRBV2
CDR3: AWSNQGRLHEQF; D: NA; length: 12; V: TRBV30
CDR3: ASSPMGDPYEQY; D: NA; length: 12; V: TRBV7-8
CDR3: ASSYTSGSQETQY; D: TRBD2; length: 13; V: TRBV7-6
CDR3: ASRFRGNTGELF; D: NA; length: 12; V: TRBV12-3/TRBV12-4
CDR3: ASSQDPSGVYEQY; D: TRBD2; length: 13; V: TRBV3-1
CDR3: ATRENTGELF; D: NA; length: 10; V: TRBV28
CDR3: SASFTSDYEQY; D: TRBD2; length: 11; V: TRBV20-1
CDR3: ASSPTGPGTDTQY; D: NA; length: 13; V: TRBV5-1
CDR3: SVRQGGEAF; D: TRBD1; length: 9; V: TRBV29-1
CDR3: ASRGEETQY; D: NA; length: 9; V: TRBV2
CDR3: ASRDRGLQPQH; D: TRBD1; length: 11; V: TRBV2
CDR3: ASSQGPGANQPQH; D: NA; length: 13; V: TRBV4-3
CDR3: ASRGGGTPNQPQH; D: NA; length: 13; V: TRBV27
CDR3: ASSLGPALGGSYEQY; D: NA; length: 15; V: TRBV5-4
CDR3: SAPGLASSYNEQF; D: TRBD2; length: 13; V: TRBV20-1
CDR3: ASSPQTSGGYEQY; D: TRBD2; length: 13; V: TRBV9
CDR3: SAKDRGTFVFGNTIY; D: TRBD1; length: 15; V: TRBV20-1
CDR3: SARPTPSLSTDTQY; D: NA; length: 14; V: TRBV20-1
CDR3: ASSSTNYGYT; D: NA; length: 10; V: TRBV5-1
CDR3: ASSDRVLDGELF; D: NA; length: 12; V: TRBV6-1
CDR3: SASGAAQETQY; D: NA; length: 11; V: TRBV20-1
CDR3: ASSVDGLASGANVLT; D: NA; length: 15; V: TRBV28
CDR3: ASILEVSNQPQH; D: NA; length: 12; V: TRBV6-5
CDR3: ASSFLDGGNEQF; D: NA; length: 12; V: TRBV12-3/TRBV12-4
CDR3: ASSERPRVY; D: NA; length: 9; V: TRBV2
CDR3: SVGRDSRNTGELF; D: TRBD1; length: 13; V: TRBV29-1
CDR3: ASSGQPNTGELF; D: NA; length: 12; V: TRBV2
CDR3: ASRTRDSYGYT; D: TRBD1; length: 11; V: TRBV7-8
CDR3: ASSVMGEGETQY; D: TRBD2; length: 12; V: TRBV9
CDR3: SVVSAGGTYNEQF; D: TRBD2; length: 13; V: TRBV29-1